This entry lists 13 T cell receptor beta chains sequenced from one sample in a study of Graves' ophthalmopathy and Graves' hyperthyroidism. RNA transcripts yielded amplified TCR beta CDR3 regions. Second-round multiplex PCR came after a first-round RT-PCR that employed HTBI primers. Each CDR3 protein is one row after TCRdb ran MiXCR on the multiplex PCR reads. The table has hundreds of thousands of distinct CDR3 sequences, roughly 41% seen once. The sequenced material came from peripheral blood. These receptors were taken from an adult man with Graves' ophthalmopathy.

This chain connects TRBV5-5 to TRBJ2-2; 8 positions agree with TRBD1. This CDR3 region has 13 residues. Germline trimming cut 5 bases from V and 8 bases from J; bases unmatched to any gene: 5. In germline, CDR1 is SGHKS, CDR2 YYEKEE (reference sequence). CDR3 nucleotides: TGTGCCAGCAGTTCCGGACAGGGTGGGGAGCTGTTTTTT. It yields the protein CASSSGQGGELFF.

This rearrangement joins TRBV25-1 to TRBJ1-6; D not resolved. Trimming stripped 6 bases from V and 5 bases from J, with 23 bases between. The CDR3 runs 18 residues. CDR1 and CDR2 (germline): MGHDK, SYGVNS. In nucleotides, the CDR3 is TGTGCCAGCAGCTTCGGACCGCCTCGTTTTTCGGATAATTCACCCCTCCACTTT. Translation gives CASSFGPPRFSDNSPLHF. The variable domain in full, with the rest retrieved from reference TRBV25-1 and TRBJ1-6, is EADIYQTPRYLVIGTGKKITLECSQTMGHDKMYWYQQDPGMELHLIHYSYGVNSTEKGDLSSESTVSRIRTEHFPLTLESARPSHTSQYLCASSFGPPRFSDNSPLHFGNGTRLTVT.

This clonotype was seen only a few times. V is TRBV24-1 and J is TRBJ2-2; 10 bases line up with TRBD1. The CDR3 extends over 16 amino acids. With V trimmed by 3 bases and J by 6 bases, 6 bases remained unmatched. Germline CDR1 reads KGHDR; CDR2 reads SFDVKD. The CDR3 reads CATSDPGQGFPGELFF. CDR3 in DNA: TGTGCCACCAGTGATCCGGGACAGGGGTTCCCCGGGGAGCTGTTTTTT.

The V and J genes are TRBV25-1 and TRBJ2-5; 7 bases agree with TRBD2. Germline V gene data show CDR1 as MGHDK and CDR2 as SYGVNS. Trimming removed 8 bases from V and 4 bases from J; junction bases left unmatched: 10. The CDR3 spans 14 residues. In DNA, the CDR3 is TGTGCCAGCGTTTACGAGGGAGGGCCAGAGACCCAGTACTTC. As protein: CASVYEGGPETQYF.

As concerns this clonotype: A junction boundary mismatches the germline segment, possibly from a read error. This chain links TRBV7-2 with TRBJ2-7; D uncertain. The germline V gene has CDR1 SGHTA and CDR2 FQGNSA. The CDR3 contains 14 residues. The CDR3 loop reads CASSQESSVYEQYF. In DNA form, the CDR3 reads TGCGCCAGCAGCCAAGAATCCAGCGTCTACGAGCAGTACTTC.

This chain links TRBV10-3 with TRBJ1-1; a possible D gene is TRBD1 (6 bases). With 5 bases removed from V and 5 bases from J, the gap between germline ends came to 21 bases. Germline-derived CDR1 and CDR2 are ENHRY and SYGVKD. The CDR3 is 16 residues long. CDR3 sequence (DNA): TGTGCCATCAGTTCCACAGGGATCGGTAGGAGTACTGAAGCTTTCTTT. Translated: CAISSTGIGRSTEAFF.

Comment on this clonotype: One junction end does not reproduce the germline sequence, and a read error may be involved. CDR3 coding DNA: TGTGCCAGCAGTCCGGGACTAGCGGGAAGGGGGCGACAAGAAAAACTGTTCTTT. Protein product: CASSPGLAGRGRQEKLFF. The chain employs TRBV2 and TRBJ1-4; TRBD1 matches 7 bases. Germline values: CDR1 SNHLY, CDR2 FYNNEI. The CDR3 has 18 amino acids.

This clonotype was counted at least ten times. The V call is TRBV7-8, the J call TRBJ2-7; D assignment may be TRBD1 or TRBD2 (5 bases each). Germline assignment: CDR1 SGHVS and CDR2 FQNEAQ. V lost 3 bases and J lost 3, with 18 bases in between. The CDR3 has 16 amino acids. The CDR3 spells CASSLQPGTNDYEQYF. The CDR3 nucleotides read TGTGCCAGCAGCTTGCAACCCGGGACCAACGACTACGAGCAGTACTTC. Full variable domain (outside the CDR3, taken from reference TRBV7-8 and TRBJ2-7): GAGVSQSPRYKVAKRGQDVALRCDPISGHVSLFWYQQALGQGPEFLTYFQNEAQLDKSGLPSDRFFAERPEGSVSTLKIQRTQQEDSAVYLCASSLQPGTNDYEQYFGPGTRLTVT.

The chain uses TRBV7-2 and TRBJ2-7; TRBD2 agrees at 8 bases. V was pared by 2 bases and J by 7 bases, with 16 bases of the junction left unmatched. Germline V gives CDR1 SGHTA, CDR2 FQGNSA. The CDR3 extends over 17 amino acids. CDR3 loop: CASSLSTGTRVWNEQYF. Here the CDR3 DNA reads TGTGCCAGCAGCTTATCTACCGGGACTAGGGTCTGGAATGAGCAGTACTTC.

The chain has TRBV7-9 and TRBJ2-2, with D possibly being TRBD1 (6 bases). This CDR3 has 15 amino acids. The V end lost 10 bases, the J end lost 2 bases, and 17 bases lay between the germline ends. Germline CDR1 and CDR2: SEHNR and FQNEAQ (reference sequence). The CDR3 is CAIETGTSNTGELFF. The CDR3 DNA reads TGTGCCATAGAAACCGGGACATCCAACACCGGGGAGCTGTTTTTT.

In this sample, this clonotype turned up many times. The rearrangement links TRBV7-9 to TRBJ1-2; a weak D match, TRBD1 (5 bases). Trimming took off 2 bases at V and 6 bases at J, with 7 bases between the two ends. Germline CDR1 reads SEHNR; CDR2 reads FQNEAQ (reference sequence). This CDR3 comprises 12 residues. CDR3 region: CASSLSGHGYTF. CDR3 sequence (DNA): TGTGCCAGCAGCTTATCAGGGCATGGCTACACCTTC.

Many counts were recorded for this clonotype. This sequence joins TRBV10-3 and TRBJ1-2; D uncertain. The V gene's germline CDR1 is ENHRY and CDR2 SYGVKD. The V end was cut by 10 bases, the J end by 3 bases, with 12 bases between. This CDR3 region has 12 residues. The CDR3 sequence: CATLAEDYGYTF. Here the CDR3 DNA reads TGTGCCACCCTCGCCGAGGACTATGGCTACACCTTC.

This clonotype was seen a few times. This rearrangement joins TRBV12-3 or TRBV12-4 to TRBJ2-7; D perhaps matches TRBD2 (6 bases). The CDR3 extends over 14 amino acids. V lost 6 bases and J 5 bases, leaving 17 bases between the germline ends. The CDR3 DNA follows: TGTGCCAGCAGCGAGGCAGGGTGGGAGGACGAGCAGTACTTC. Translation: CASSEAGWEDEQYF.